This TCR beta chain emerged from a study of CD8 T cells in acute hepatitis C reinfection (TCRdb year 2021). At the level of the whole study: Both during acute infection and after viral clearance, the study profiled the TCRbeta repertoire of CD8+ T cells that were specific for the HCV NS3-1073 epitope. A handful of spontaneous resolvers provided paired acute and follow-up samples. Results and caveats for the whole study, not just this receptor: No follow-up repertoires were available for chronically infected subjects, since NS3-1073 specific cells were too rare to be sorted. TRBV04 and TRBV06 gene families were preferentially used in all groups, and this usage was not explained by overrepresentation in the naive pool. NS3-1073 specific repertoires were highly diverse, with no significant diversity differences between acute resolver, follow-up resolver and acute chronic samples. Regardless of outcome, more than 10 public clonotypes were found, and one public clonotype used V04-02/J02-02. It was rare for CDR3 sequences to be shared with other epitopes, and exact matching may have been limited by differing sequencing approaches. Because bulk sequencing covered only the TCRbeta chain, the alphabeta pairing of public clonotypes could not be determined.

This clone appeared a single time. This receptor's antigen is unknown. Within one base of it there is no much larger clone, and no base qualities were kept. Trimming accounts for 1 base at V and 9 bases at J, while the number of junction bases matched to no gene is 15. From a lookup of the germline V gene, CDR1 and CDR2 are MGHRA and YSYEKL. CDR3 length: 17 amino acids, cysteine to phenylalanine. Only the CDR3 portion is preserved as DNA: 51 bases, with reading frame beginning at the first base. Genomic DNA was extracted from FACS-sorted cells, and TCRbeta chains were sequenced through the commercial immunoSEQ service. The authors processed their data as follows. ImmunoSEQ Analyzer software v3.0 and R v3.5.1 were the tools used to analyze the repertoire data. Only productive rearrangements were analyzed, because sequences with stop codons or out-of-frame rearrangements were removed. The sequencing provider supplied the Simpson diversity, Shannon entropy, CDR3 length and nucleotide addition metrics. Clonotypes were grouped by frequency as dominant, sub-dominant, low or lowest abundance, and most analyses excluded clonotypes below 0.1%. Any CDR3 amino acid clonotype present in at least two subjects at a cumulative frequency of at least 0.5% was labeled public. TCRdb provides this immuneACCESS table in a form limited to in-frame rearrangements. Some clones are lacking; in checked studies, under half of them reflect an unresolved V gene, and why the rest are absent is not known. The DNA was the basis for D and trimming; V, J and clone size are from that table. This sample gives fewer than 40,000 clones in total; 70% to 90% of them show up just once. Of the sample, 10% to 11% is held by the ten largest clones.

The time point label, read with the paper, signifies: naive CD8 control sorted from an acute-time-point sample. Enrolled in the Montreal Hepatitis C Cohort (HEPCO) in Canada, the donors were people who inject drugs, and these donors were followed every 3 months. Acute primary HCV infection was defined as a positive HCV RNA or antibody test after a negative test within the previous 24 weeks. Surface staining used CD3, CD8 and CD45RO antibodies, with an aqua fixable dye to exclude dead cells. 8 or 9 spontaneous resolvers, defined by HCV RNA clearance within 24 weeks, were included in the cohort. Negative selection by means of the MACS CD8+ T cell Isolation Kit yielded CD8+ T cells from peripheral blood mononuclear cells recovered from cryopreservation by thawing. A BD FACSAria II cell sorter was used to sort the cells.

Sequenced: naive CD8+ T cells from PBMCs. The sample's cell subset or site, from its label and the paper: sorted total naive CD45RO-negative CD8+ T cells. In this chain, TRBV4-1 is recombined with TRBJ2-1, with 7 middle bases fitting TRBD2. The sequence came from a young woman who spontaneously cleared hepatitis C infection. The CDR3 loop reads CASSQVFGGSPGSEQFF. The nucleotide sequence reads TGCGCCAGCAGCCAAGTATTTGGCGGGAGCCCCGGGAGTGAGCAGTTCTTC.